Presented here are 10 T cell receptor beta chains from one specimen sequenced in a study of blood T cell repertoires in COVID-19. Some clones are missing from TCRdb's copy, which holds only in-frame ones; the method was immunoSEQ multiplex PCR. The sample shows hundreds of thousands of clones, roughly 87% of them seen only once. The material sequenced was PBMCs or T cells enriched from blood (not recorded which). The receptors stem from a woman between 18 and 29 years old with acute COVID-19.

This chain uses TRBV7-2 with TRBJ2-7, with 8 bases aligning to TRBD1. Germline CDR1 and CDR2: SGHTA and FQGNSA. This CDR3 region has 15 residues. V shed 3 bases, J shed 9 bases, and the junction held 13 bases outside the gene matches. This CDR3 is CASSFGDRPLTGQYF. In DNA form, the CDR3 reads TGTGCCAGCAGCTTCGGGGACAGGCCCCTTACCGGGCAGTACTTC.

This clone occurred a few times. In DNA, the CDR3 is TGCAGCGGGAGGCGGGGATCCTACGAGCAGTACTTC. It is translated as CSGRRGSYEQYF. V is TRBV29-1 and J is TRBJ2-7; tentative D call: TRBD2 (6 bases). Trimming pared 7 bases from V and 1 base from J, leaving 11 bases between. This CDR3 is built from 12 residues. Per the germline V gene, CDR1 is SQVTM and CDR2 is ANQGSEA.

The V and J genes are TRBV6-2 or TRBV6-3 and TRBJ1-6; TRBD1 aligns across 9 bases. The V and J ends lost 5 bases and 5 bases, in that order; junction bases with no gene match: 10. This CDR3 comprises 17 residues. Germline V gene data show CDR1 as MNHEY and CDR2 as SVGEGT. CDR3 loop: CASSRTGVGQDNSPLHF. CDR3 coding DNA: TGTGCCAGCAGTCGGACAGGGGTCGGACAGGATAATTCACCCCTCCACTTT.

This clone was detected only a few times. V and J are TRBV10-1 and TRBJ2-2, with a possible D match to TRBD1 (6 bases). The CDR3 is 16 residues long. The germline CDR1 and CDR2 sequences are WNHNN and SYGVQD (reference sequence). Trimming stripped 1 base from V and 0 bases from J, with 9 bases between. The CDR3: CASSELRTANTGELFF. The CDR3 nucleotides are TGCGCCAGCAGTGAGTTGAGGACAGCGAACACCGGGGAGCTGTTTTTT.

The rearrangement uses TRBV19 and TRBJ1-2; tentative D call: TRBD1 (5 bases). Germline CDR1 LNHDA, CDR2 SQIVND (reference sequence). Trimming removed 7 bases at V and 4 bases at J, with 10 bases between. The CDR3 is 12 residues long. The CDR3 DNA follows: TGTGCCAGTACTCCGGGGGGCTATGGCTACACCTTC. Amino acids: CASTPGGYGYTF.

The chain couples TRBV28 to TRBJ2-2, with 7 bases identical to TRBD1. This CDR3 spans 16 amino acids. V dropped 6 bases and J dropped 0; count of bases not matched to a gene: 7. From germline, CDR1 is MDHEN and CDR2 SYDVKM. The CDR3 loop is CASSKNRGANTGELFF. The CDR3, as DNA: TGTGCCAGCAGCAAGAACAGGGGCGCGAACACCGGGGAGCTGTTTTTT.

The genes are TRBV5-6 and TRBJ1-1; no definite D call. This CDR3 has 14 amino acids. Germline lookup yields CDR1 SGHDT and CDR2 YYEEEE. V was trimmed by 1 base and J by 4 bases, leaving 11 bases between them. CDR3 coding DNA: TGTGCCAGCAGCTTGTCAGGTGGAGGCACTGAAGCTTTCTTT. It encodes CASSLSGGGTEAFF.

This rearrangement joins TRBV7-6 to TRBJ2-3, with D unclear. This CDR3 is 15 amino acids long. Trimming removed 4 bases at V and 2 bases at J, with 13 bases between. Germline assignment: CDR1 SGHVS and CDR2 FNYEAQ. CDR3 protein: CASSYPGANTDTQYF. CDR3 nucleotide sequence: TGTGCCAGCAGCTACCCCGGAGCCAACACAGATACGCAGTATTTT.

This clone was observed once. The genes are TRBV6-5 and TRBJ1-6, with D maybe TRBD1 (5 bases). This CDR3 has 15 amino acids. Trimming left V 6 bases short and J 3 bases short, with 12 bases between. Germline CDR1 reads MNHEY; CDR2 reads SVGAGI. The CDR3 sequence is CASSIRGSYNSPLHF. DNA of the CDR3: TGTGCCAGCAGCATTAGGGGCAGCTATAATTCACCCCTCCACTTT.

V usage is TRBV11-2 and J usage is TRBJ2-1; 15 nucleotides agree with TRBD2. Losses at the gene ends were 7 bases for V and 7 bases for J; bases not matched to a gene: 5. The CDR3 runs to 15 residues. Germline loops: CDR1 SGHAT, CDR2 FQNNGV. DNA of the CDR3: TGTGCCAGCACCGGACTAGCGGGGGGGGGTAATGAGCAGTTCTTC. This encodes CASTGLAGGGNEQFF.